What follows are 13 T cell receptor beta chains derived from one specimen sequenced in a study of regulatory T cells in long-lasting Graves disease. The time point: newly diagnosed GD, antithyroid drugs for less than 3 months. The TCR library was made from RNA that had been extracted from PBMCs in TRIzol. According to the study, TCR beta libraries were built with iRepertoire HTBI primers and CDR3-region Arm-PCR. Each CDR3 protein gets one entry after TCRdb re-called the multiplex PCR reads with MiXCR. This sample has fewer than 550,000 distinct CDR3 sequences, with roughly 15% found just once. This sample also appeared in a second study, on T cells in Graves' hyperthyroidism and ophthalmopathy.

The starting material was peripheral blood mononuclear cells (PBMCs), obtained at new diagnosis, from a patient treated with antithyroid drugs. The receptor set was obtained from a woman aged 18-29 years with Graves disease.

This clonotype was recorded at least ten times. This chain joins TRBV12-3 or TRBV12-4 and TRBJ2-5; TRBD2 aligns across 9 bases. The CDR3 consists of 13 residues. After removal of 9 bases from V and 5 bases from J, the junction contained 7 bases not matched to a gene. The CDR3 coding sequence is TGTGCCAGTAAGCGGCTAGCGGGGGAGACCCAGTACTTC. This translates into CASKRLAGETQYF.

This clonotype appeared a few times. The V gene is TRBV5-6, the J gene TRBJ2-1; 10 nucleotides align to TRBD1. The germline gives CDR1 SGHDT, CDR2 YYEEEE. The CDR3 loop spans 16 amino acids. V was clipped by 0 bases and J by 8 bases; unmatched bases: 8. Here the CDR3 DNA reads TGTGCCAGCAGCTTGGTCGGGACAGGGGATATTTATGAGCAGTTCTTC. Protein product: CASSLVGTGDIYEQFF.

This clonotype was counted ten times or more. This chain uses TRBV28 with TRBJ2-7; the D is unclear. This CDR3 is built from 12 residues. V was clipped by 6 bases and J by 5 bases, with 11 bases between them. CDR1 and CDR2 from the germline V gene are MDHEN and SYDVKM. CDR3 sequence (DNA): TGTGCCAGCAGCAATCCCGTTCACGAGCAGTACTTC. The encoded protein is CASSNPVHEQYF.

This clonotype showed up just a few times. The rearrangement links TRBV28 to TRBJ1-1; TRBD1 matches 7 bases. Germline trimming cut 4 bases from V and 1 base from J; bases unmatched to any gene: 6. This CDR3 region has 15 residues. The germline CDR1 and CDR2 sequences are MDHEN and SYDVKM. The CDR3 is CASSYRQGWNTEAFF. As DNA, the CDR3 is TGTGCCAGCAGTTACCGACAGGGCTGGAACACTGAAGCTTTCTTT.

In this sample, this clonotype turned up many times. V gene TRBV20-1 combines with J gene TRBJ2-3; D is unclear. Germline lookup yields CDR1 DFQATT and CDR2 SNEGSKA (reference sequence). The CDR3 runs 14 residues. V dropped 3 bases and J dropped 0 bases, with 10 bases sitting between them. The CDR3 here is CSASPIESTDTQYF. The CDR3 DNA reads as TGCAGTGCTAGCCCGATAGAAAGCACAGATACGCAGTATTTT.

With respect to this clonotype: Possible read error: a much larger clone is one base away. This chain connects TRBV28 to TRBJ1-1; D might be TRBD1 (5 bases). Germline assignment: CDR1 MDHEN and CDR2 SYDVKM. This CDR3 has 14 amino acids. CDR3 sequence: CASSSGGVNTEASF. The CDR3 DNA reads as TGTGCCAGCAGTTCGGGGGGAGTGAACACTGAAGCTTCCTTT.

The sample holds one count of this clonotype. J is TRBJ2-6 and V is TRBV7-9; the D call may be TRBD1 or TRBD2 (5 bases each). Germline V CDR1 and CDR2: SEHNR, FQNEAQ (reference sequence). CDR3 length: 20 amino acids. Trimming shortened V by 5 bases and J by 1 base, and 24 bases separated the two germline ends. CDR3 in amino acids: CASSSGDRPTFKSGANVLTF. The CDR3 nucleotides read TGTGCCAGCAGCAGCGGCGACAGACCGACTTTTAAGTCTGGGGCCAACGTCCTGACTTTC.

V and J are TRBV7-9 and TRBJ1-1, with D possibly matching TRBD1 (5 bases). Deletions cut 3 bases from V and 1 base from J, with 12 bases between. The germline V gene encodes CDR1 SEHNR and CDR2 FQNEAQ (reference sequence). The CDR3 is made up of 15 amino acids. CDR3 in DNA: TGTGCCAGCAGCTTTCAGGGCGGAGCGAACACTGAAGCTTTCTTT. As protein: CASSFQGGANTEAFF.

This clonotype was seen a handful of times. The chain uses TRBV6-2 or TRBV6-3 and TRBJ2-3, with no clear D. Trimming shortened V by 3 bases and J by 5 bases, and 9 bases separated the two germline ends. Germline CDR1 MNHEY, CDR2 SVGEGT. The CDR3 is made up of 13 amino acids. CDR3: CASSYRVGDTQYF. CDR3 nucleotide sequence: TGTGCCAGCAGTTATAGGGTTGGAGATACGCAGTATTTT.

This clonotype was recorded at least ten times. The V gene is TRBV28, the J gene TRBJ2-3, with D possibly matching TRBD2 (6 bases). Germline lookup yields CDR1 MDHEN and CDR2 SYDVKM. V was cut by 3 bases and J by 1 base, with 11 bases left in between. The CDR3 has 15 amino acids. The CDR3 spells CASSFSGAGTDTQYF. The CDR3 DNA reads as TGTGCCAGCAGTTTTTCGGGAGCCGGCACAGATACGCAGTATTTT.

Worth noting for this clonotype: Possible read error: a much larger clone is one base away. The chain uses TRBV29-1 and TRBJ2-1, with D perhaps matching TRBD1 (6 bases). V was shortened by 7 bases and J by 3 bases, with 13 bases between the two germline ends. From germline, CDR1 is SQVTM and CDR2 ANQGSEA. CDR3 length: 13 residues. This chain's CDR3 is CSAYRDIYNEQFF. The CDR3 DNA is TGCAGCGCTTACCGGGACATCTACAATGAGCAGTTCTTC.

The table lists this clonotype with many counts. An end of the junction differs from the germline gene, which may be a read error. V gene TRBV7-2 combines with J gene TRBJ2-1; 11 positions agree with TRBD2. The CDR3 runs 16 residues. The V gene's germline CDR1 is SGHTA and CDR2 FQGNSA. This chain's CDR3 is CASSLAGGPRYGEQFF. The CDR3 DNA reads as TGTGCCAGCAGCCTAGCGGGAGGTCCCCGCTATGGTGAGCAGTTCTTC.

This clonotype was counted only a few times. The rearrangement links TRBV7-2 to TRBJ1-3; D not certain. This CDR3 region has 15 residues. The germline V gene encodes CDR1 SGHTA and CDR2 FQGNSA. V lost 1 base and J lost 1, with 8 bases in between. The chain's CDR3 is CASSLVGGSGNTIYF. CDR3 DNA sequence: TGTGCCAGCAGCTTAGTTGGAGGATCTGGAAACACCATATATTTT.